This T cell receptor beta chain emerged from a study of blood T cell repertoires in COVID-19. This table comes from immunoSEQ multiplex PCR, and its TCRdb copy is limited to in-frame clones, with some not included. Of approximately 150,000 clones in the sample, over 80% are singletons; the top ten hold approximately 1.4%. Germline values: CDR1 SGHVS, CDR2 FNYEAQ. The V end lost 1 base, the J end lost 6 bases, and 12 bases lay between the germline ends. The CDR3 contains 14 residues. The sample consisted of peripheral blood. The chain combines TRBV7-6 with TRBJ1-2, with D tentatively TRBD1 (6 bases). The receptor's source is a woman in her fifties or sixties with acute or convalescent COVID-19. In DNA, the CDR3 is TGTGCCAGCAGCTTAGGGGGGCCCGAAAATGGCTACACCTTC. Its protein product is CASSLGGPENGYTF. The full variable domain, with the rest looked up from reference TRBV7-6 and TRBJ1-2, is GAGVSQSPRYKVTKRGQDVALRCDPISGHVSLYWYRQALGQGPEFLTYFNYEAQQDKSGLPNDRFSAERPEGSISTLTIQRTEQRDSAMYRCASSLGGPENGYTFGSGTRLTVV.